This TCR beta chain derives from a study of radiation and T cells in renal cell carcinoma. CDR1 is SGDLS and CDR2 is YYNGEE in the germline V gene. Trimming cost V 1 base and J 1 base; bases outside gene matches: 4. CDR3 length equals 15 residues. Stated time point: blood 4 weeks post-SBRT, at nephrectomy. Treatment reported: 15 Gy SBRT to primary tumor, nephrectomy 4 weeks later. Profiling relied on immunoSEQ multiplex PCR, and the TCRdb table lists in-frame clones only, not all of them. The sample shows approximately 90,000 clones, over 80% of them seen only once. The TCR comes from a man aged 50-59 years with renal cell carcinoma. This chain joins TRBV9 and TRBJ2-5; TRBD1 matches at 7 bases. The input for sequencing was blood, taken from a patient whose treatment included radiotherapy and nephrectomy. CDR3 region: CASSVMAGGQETQYF. CDR3 nucleotides: TGTGCCAGCAGCGTAATGGCAGGGGGCCAAGAGACCCAGTACTTC.